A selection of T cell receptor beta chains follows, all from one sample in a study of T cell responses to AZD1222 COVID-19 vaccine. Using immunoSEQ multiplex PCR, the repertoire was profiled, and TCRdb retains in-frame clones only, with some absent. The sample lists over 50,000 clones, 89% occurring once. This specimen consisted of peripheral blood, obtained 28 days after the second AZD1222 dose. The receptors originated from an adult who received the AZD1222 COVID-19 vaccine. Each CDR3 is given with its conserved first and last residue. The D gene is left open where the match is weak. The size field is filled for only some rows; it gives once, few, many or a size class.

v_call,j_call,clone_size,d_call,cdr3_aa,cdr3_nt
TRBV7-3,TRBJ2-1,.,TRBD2,CASSLRPAGGPYNEQFF,TGTGCCAGCAGCTTAAGACCTGCGGGAGGGCCTTACAATGAGCAGTTCTTC
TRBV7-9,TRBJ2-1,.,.,CASSLGEASYNEQFF,TGTGCCAGCAGCTTAGGGGAGGCCTCCTACAATGAGCAGTTCTTC
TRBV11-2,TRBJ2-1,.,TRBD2,CASSQREGSYNEQFF,TGTGCCAGCAGCCAGCGGGAGGGATCCTACAATGAGCAGTTCTTC
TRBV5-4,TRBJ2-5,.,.,CASSLAGQGLGETQYF,TGTGCCAGCAGCTTGGCCGGGCAGGGCCTTGGAGAGACCCAGTACTTC
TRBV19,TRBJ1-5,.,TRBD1,CASSISRQGNQPQHF,TGTGCCAGTAGTATATCGCGACAGGGGAATCAGCCCCAGCATTTT
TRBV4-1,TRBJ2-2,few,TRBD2,CASSSTSGSTGELFF,TGCGCCAGCAGCTCAACTAGCGGGAGCACCGGGGAGCTGTTTTTT
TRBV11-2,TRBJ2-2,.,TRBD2,CASSPGGTSGTTGELFF,TGTGCCAGCAGCCCAGGGGGGACTAGCGGGACAACCGGGGAGCTGTTTTTT
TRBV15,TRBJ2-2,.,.,CATSRGRGVPGELFF,TGTGCCACCAGCAGAGGAAGAGGGGTACCCGGGGAGCTGTTTTTT
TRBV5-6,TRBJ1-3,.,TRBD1,CASRRTRMSGTGIGNTIYF,TGTGCCAGCAGACGTACGCGGATGTCCGGGACAGGGATTGGAAACACCATATATTTT
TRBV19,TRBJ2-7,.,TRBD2,CASSPRTSGRTYEQYF,TGTGCCAGTAGTCCAAGGACTAGCGGGAGGACCTACGAGCAGTACTTC
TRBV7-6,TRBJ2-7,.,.,CASSSGPYEQYF,TGTGCCAGCAGCTCGGGACCCTACGAGCAGTACTTC
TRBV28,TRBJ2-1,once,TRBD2,CASSLAGEGYNEQFF,TGTGCCAGCAGTTTGGCGGGAGAGGGTTACAATGAGCAGTTCTTC
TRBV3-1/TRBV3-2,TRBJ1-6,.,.,CASSQGGSSYNSPLHF,TGTGCCAGCAGCCAAGGTGGGAGCTCCTATAATTCACCCCTCCACTTT
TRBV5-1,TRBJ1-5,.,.,CASSLGADQPQHF,TGCGCCAGCAGCTTAGGCGCGGATCAGCCCCAGCATTTT
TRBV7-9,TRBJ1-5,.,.,CASSLAGVAQHF,TGTGCCAGCAGCTTAGCCGGAGTCGCCCAGCATTTT
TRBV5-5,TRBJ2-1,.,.,CASTLQYINEQFF,TGTGCCAGCACTCTACAGTATATAAATGAGCAGTTCTTC
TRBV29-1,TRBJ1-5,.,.,CSVEEGDGPQHF,TGCAGCGTTGAAGAGGGGGATGGGCCCCAGCATTTT
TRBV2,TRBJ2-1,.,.,CASSGLRGYNEQFF,TGTGCCAGCAGTGGGCTAAGGGGGTACAATGAGCAGTTCTTC
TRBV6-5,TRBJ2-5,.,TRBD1,CASSYGSGQGSETQYF,TGTGCCAGCAGTTACGGATCGGGACAGGGCTCAGAGACCCAGTACTTC
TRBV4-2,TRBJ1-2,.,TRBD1,CASSPARDSNYGYTF,TGTGCCAGCAGCCCCGCCCGGGACAGTAACTATGGCTACACCTTC
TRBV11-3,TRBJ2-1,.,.,CASTQETASYNEQFF,TGTGCCAGCACCCAGGAAACGGCTTCCTACAATGAGCAGTTCTTC
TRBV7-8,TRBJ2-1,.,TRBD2,CASSPGTSGRLTYNEQFF,TGTGCCAGCAGCCCTGGGACTAGCGGGAGATTGACCTACAATGAGCAGTTCTTC
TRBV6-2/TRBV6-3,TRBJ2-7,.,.,CASSYERAETYEQYF,TGTGCCAGCAGTTACGAAAGAGCAGAAACTTACGAGCAGTACTTC
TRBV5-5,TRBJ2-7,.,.,CASSFSISERYEQYF,TGTGCCAGCAGCTTTTCGATTAGCGAGCGCTACGAGCAGTACTTC
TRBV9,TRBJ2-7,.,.,CASSVSPGRDEQYF,TGTGCCAGCAGCGTTTCGCCAGGGCGGGACGAGCAGTACTTC